The rows below give T cell receptor beta chains drawn from one sample of a study of tumor and adjacent non-tumor tissue in lung cancer. A single record per CDR3 protein comes from TCRdb applying MiXCR to the multiplex PCR reads. This sample has around 70,000 distinct CDR3 sequences, with 73% found just once. The sample consisted of lung tumor tissue. The receptors derive from a man aged 60 to 75 with non-small cell lung cancer. Each CDR3 is given with its conserved first and last residue. The order of the fields is J gene, V gene, clone size, D gene, CDR3 protein, CDR3 DNA. A D gene is named only where the DNA matches it firmly. Not every row has a clone size; where given, it reads once, few, many or a size class.

J: TRBJ2-1
V: TRBV20-1
size: NA
D: TRBD2
CDR3: CSANKDSERPRDYNEHFF
DNA: TGCAGTGCTAACAAGGATTCGGAGCGTCCAAGGGACTACAATGAGCACTTCTTC

J: TRBJ2-1
V: TRBV6-2/TRBV6-3
size: NA
D: TRBD2
CDR3: CASSSVSSGSLYEQFF
DNA: TGTGCCAGCAGTTCCGTTTCTAGCGGGAGTCTGTATGAGCAGTTCTTC

J: TRBJ2-7
V: TRBV5-5
size: NA
D: NA
CDR3: CASSGPRGDLLIHEQYF
DNA: TGTGCCAGCAGCGGCCCAAGGGGTGACCTTTTGATACACGAGCAGTACTTC

J: TRBJ1-2
V: TRBV20-1
size: NA
D: TRBD1
CDR3: CSTRQGALYGYTF
DNA: TGCAGTACTCGTCAGGGGGCTCTCTATGGTTACACCTTC

J: TRBJ2-3
V: TRBV11-3
size: NA
D: TRBD2
CDR3: CASSLELADSSDTQYF
DNA: TGTGCCAGCAGCCTTGAACTAGCGGATAGTTCAGATACGCAGTATTTT

J: TRBJ1-5
V: TRBV12-5
size: NA
D: NA
CDR3: CASGPDTNKKQHF
DNA: TGTGCTAGTGGCCCGGACACCAATAAGAAACAGCATTTT

J: TRBJ2-5
V: TRBV20-1
size: NA
D: TRBD2
CDR3: CSASGLALENQYF
DNA: TGCAGTGCTAGTGGACTAGCGCTCGAGAACCAGTACTTC

J: TRBJ2-4
V: TRBV29-1
size: NA
D: TRBD2
CDR3: CSVEAEGTSGGNNQYF
DNA: TGCAGCGTTGAAGCCGAAGGAACTAGCGGCGGAAACAATCAGTACTTC

J: TRBJ2-7
V: TRBV11-2
size: few
D: TRBD2
CDR3: CASSPWASGSYEQYF
DNA: TGTGCCAGCAGCCCTTGGGCTAGCGGTTCCTACGAGCAGTACTTC

J: TRBJ2-7
V: TRBV28
size: NA
D: NA
CDR3: CASSLVVSYEQYF
DNA: TGTGCCAGCAGTTTGGTAGTCTCCTACGAACAATACTTC

J: TRBJ2-2
V: TRBV29-1
size: few
D: NA
CDR3: CSAEGDKTGELFF
DNA: TGTAGCGCGGAGGGGGATAAGACCGGGGAGCTGTTTTTT

J: TRBJ2-1
V: TRBV28
size: many
D: TRBD2
CDR3: CASKRRDYSYNEQFF
DNA: TGTGCCAGCAAGAGACGGGACTACTCCTACAATGAGCAGTTCTTC